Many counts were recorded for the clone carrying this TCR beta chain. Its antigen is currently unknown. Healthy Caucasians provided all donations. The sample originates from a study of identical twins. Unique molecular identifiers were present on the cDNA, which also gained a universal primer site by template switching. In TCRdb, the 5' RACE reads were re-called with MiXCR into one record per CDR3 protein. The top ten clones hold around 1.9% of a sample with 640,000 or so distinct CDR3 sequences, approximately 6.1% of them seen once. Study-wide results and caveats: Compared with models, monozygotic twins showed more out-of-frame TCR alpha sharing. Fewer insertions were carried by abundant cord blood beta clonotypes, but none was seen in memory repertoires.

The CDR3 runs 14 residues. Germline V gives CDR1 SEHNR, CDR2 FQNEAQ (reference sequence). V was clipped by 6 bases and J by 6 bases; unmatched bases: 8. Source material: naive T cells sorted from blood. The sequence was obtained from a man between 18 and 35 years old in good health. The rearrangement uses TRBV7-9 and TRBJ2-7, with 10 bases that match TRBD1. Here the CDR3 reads CASSLTGGASEQYF. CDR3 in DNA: TGTGCCAGCAGTTTGACAGGGGGCGCTTCCGAGCAGTACTTC.